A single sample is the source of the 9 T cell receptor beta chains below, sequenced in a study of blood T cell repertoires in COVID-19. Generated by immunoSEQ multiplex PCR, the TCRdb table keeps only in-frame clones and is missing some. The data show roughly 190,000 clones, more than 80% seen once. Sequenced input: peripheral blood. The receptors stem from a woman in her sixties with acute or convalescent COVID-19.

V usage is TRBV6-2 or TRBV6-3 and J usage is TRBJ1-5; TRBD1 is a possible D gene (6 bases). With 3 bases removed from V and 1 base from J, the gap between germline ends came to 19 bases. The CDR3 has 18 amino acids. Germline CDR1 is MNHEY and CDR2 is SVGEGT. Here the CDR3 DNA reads TGTGCCAGCAGTTATAGTCTATTGAAGGGGGGGAGCAATCAGCCCCAGCATTTT. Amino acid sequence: CASSYSLLKGGSNQPQHF.

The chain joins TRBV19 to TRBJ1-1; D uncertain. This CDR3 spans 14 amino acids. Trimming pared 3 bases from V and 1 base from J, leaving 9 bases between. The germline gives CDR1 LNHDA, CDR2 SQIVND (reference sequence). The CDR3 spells CASSIPNWNTEAFF. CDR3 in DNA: TGTGCCAGTAGTATCCCCAACTGGAACACTGAAGCTTTCTTT.

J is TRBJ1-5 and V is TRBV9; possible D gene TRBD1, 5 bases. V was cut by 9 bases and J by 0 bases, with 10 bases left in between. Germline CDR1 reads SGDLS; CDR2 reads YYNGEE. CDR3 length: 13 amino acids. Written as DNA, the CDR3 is TGTGCCAACAATGACAGTAGCAATCAGCCCCAGCATTTT. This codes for CANNDSSNQPQHF.

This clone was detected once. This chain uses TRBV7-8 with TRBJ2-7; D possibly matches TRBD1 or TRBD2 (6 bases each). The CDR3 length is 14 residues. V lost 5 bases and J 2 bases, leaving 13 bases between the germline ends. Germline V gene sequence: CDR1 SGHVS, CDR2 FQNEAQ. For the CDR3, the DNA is TGTGCCAGCAGCCGGGGGCAGGGTCCCTACGAGCAGTACGTC. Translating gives CASSRGQGPYEQYV.

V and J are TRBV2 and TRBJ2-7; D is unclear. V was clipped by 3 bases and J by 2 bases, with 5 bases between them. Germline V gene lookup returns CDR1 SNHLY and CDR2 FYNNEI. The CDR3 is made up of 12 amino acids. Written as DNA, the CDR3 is TGTGCCAGCAGTGACTATCCCTACGAGCAGTACTTC. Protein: CASSDYPYEQYF.

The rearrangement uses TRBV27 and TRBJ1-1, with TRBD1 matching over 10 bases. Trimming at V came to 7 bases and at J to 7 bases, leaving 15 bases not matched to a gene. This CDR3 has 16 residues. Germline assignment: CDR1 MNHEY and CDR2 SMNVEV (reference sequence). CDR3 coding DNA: TGTGCCAGCAAGCTAGGAACGGACAGGGGGTGGGGTGAAGCTTTCTTT. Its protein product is CASKLGTDRGWGEAFF.

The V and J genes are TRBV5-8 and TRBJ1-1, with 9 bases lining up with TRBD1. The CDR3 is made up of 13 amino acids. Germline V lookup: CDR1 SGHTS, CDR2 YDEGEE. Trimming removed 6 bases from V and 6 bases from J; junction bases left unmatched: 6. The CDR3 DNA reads TGTGCCAGCACTTACAGGGGGCTCTCTGAAGCTTTCTTT. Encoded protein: CASTYRGLSEAFF.

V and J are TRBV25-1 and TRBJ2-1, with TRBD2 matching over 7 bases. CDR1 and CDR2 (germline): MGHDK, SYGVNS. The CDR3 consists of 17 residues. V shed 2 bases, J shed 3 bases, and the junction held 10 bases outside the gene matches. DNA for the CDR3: TGTGCCAGCAGTGAAGGCTCTGCGGGAGTAGGCTACAATGAGCAGTTCTTC. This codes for CASSEGSAGVGYNEQFF.

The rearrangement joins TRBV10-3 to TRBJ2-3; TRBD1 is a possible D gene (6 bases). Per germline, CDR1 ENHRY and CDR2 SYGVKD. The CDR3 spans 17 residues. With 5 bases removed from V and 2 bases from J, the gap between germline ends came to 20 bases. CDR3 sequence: CAISSRDTILLTDTQYF. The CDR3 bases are TGTGCCATCAGTAGCCGGGACACCATCCTACTCACAGATACGCAGTATTTT.